Here is one T cell receptor (beta chain) with its context. This sample stems from a study of blood T cell repertoires in COVID-19. Study details: Collection of acute and convalescent COVID-19 samples took place in the United States, Italy and Spain.

As originally analysed: Amplification of reference gene primers was used by the study to estimate nucleated cell counts. Sequenced by immunoSEQ multiplex PCR; TCRdb stores in-frame clones only, minus some. The D gene and trimming were derived from the DNA, and the V and J assignments and clone size from that table. The profile shows some 250,000 clones, around 89% of them singletons. Sequencing used PBMCs or T cells enriched from blood (not recorded which). The origin of this receptor is a man in his forties who had recovered from COVID-19.

The CDR3 nucleotides read TGTGCCAGCAGCCGGCTAACTCAGGGGGGTGTAGGCGGCTACACCTTC. This encodes CASSRLTQGGVGGYTF. This chain joins TRBV3-1 (or the pseudogene TRBV3-2) and TRBJ1-2; TRBD1 agrees at 7 bases. The CDR3 has 16 amino acids. Looked up from germline, CDR1 is LGHDT and CDR2 is YNNKEL (reference sequence). Trimming took 4 bases from V and 8 from J; bases not matched to a gene: 16.